This entry is about one T cell receptor beta chain. Its antigen is unknown. Sequenced by immunoSEQ multiplex PCR; TCRdb stores in-frame clones only, minus some. The sample contains tens of thousands of clones, about 82% of which appear only once. The entry originates in a study of PD-1 blockade in classical Hodgkin lymphoma. Whole-study results and caveats: Those achieving complete response showed baseline diversity like newly diagnosed patients.

In every patient, relapse followed autologous stem cell transplantation, while exposure to brentuximab vedotin differed. CDR3 length: 12 residues. The V gene lost 7 bases and the J gene lost 6 bases, with 10 bases spanning the gap. Germline V gene lookup returns CDR1 MNHEY and CDR2 SMNVEV (reference sequence). This clonotype originated in a human donor with classical Hodgkin lymphoma. Specimen: peripheral blood mononuclear cells (PBMCs), collected before the second cycle of nivolumab. This chain joins TRBV27 and TRBJ2-1; TRBD1 might be the D (5 bases). The CDR3 DNA reads TGTGCCAGCATGGGCAGGGCCAATGAGCAGTTCTTC. This sequence encodes CASMGRANEQFF.